This T cell receptor beta chain comes out of a study of response to subunit inactivated influenza vaccine. Using its own MiXCR run on the RT-PCR reads, TCRdb lists one record per CDR3 protein. The sample consists of about 170,000 distinct CDR3 sequences, 12% of them appearing once. Trimming took 6 bases from V and 0 from J, leaving 9 bases between them. Germline-derived CDR1 and CDR2 are MNHEY and SMNVEV (reference sequence). CDR3 size: 14 residues. In addition, the sample was reused for a study of T cells expressing NK-cell markers. This second study says: Libraries used 5'RACE template switching adding universal primer site and UMIs.

The specimen was CD8+ T cells sorted from PBMCs, collected 12 days after vaccination. The V call is TRBV27, the J call TRBJ2-1; tentatively, D is TRBD1 or TRBD2 (5 bases each). This sequence was found in a man over 45 who received an inactivated influenza vaccine. In DNA form, the CDR3 reads TGTGCCAGCAGATGGGGGAACTCCTACAATGAGCAGTTCTTC. Amino acid sequence: CASRWGNSYNEQFF.